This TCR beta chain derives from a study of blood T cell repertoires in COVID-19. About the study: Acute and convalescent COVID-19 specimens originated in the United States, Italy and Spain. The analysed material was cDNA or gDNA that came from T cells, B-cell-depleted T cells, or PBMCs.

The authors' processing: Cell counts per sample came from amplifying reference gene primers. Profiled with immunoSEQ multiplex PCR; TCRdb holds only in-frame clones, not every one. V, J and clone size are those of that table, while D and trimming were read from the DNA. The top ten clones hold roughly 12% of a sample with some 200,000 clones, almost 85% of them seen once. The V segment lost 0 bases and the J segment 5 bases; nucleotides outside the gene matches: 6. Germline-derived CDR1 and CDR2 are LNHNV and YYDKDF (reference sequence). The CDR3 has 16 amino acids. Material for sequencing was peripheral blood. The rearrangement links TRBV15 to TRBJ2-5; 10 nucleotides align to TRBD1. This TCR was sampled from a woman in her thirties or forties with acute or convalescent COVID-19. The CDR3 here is CATSREQTGGGETQYF. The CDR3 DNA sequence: TGTGCCACCAGCAGAGAGCAGACAGGGGGCGGGGAGACCCAGTACTTC.